One and the same sample provided the 2 T cell receptor beta chains below, sequenced in a study of blood T cell repertoires in COVID-19. The data were produced by immunoSEQ multiplex PCR, yet TCRdb's version contains in-frame clones alone and is incomplete. Of about 280,000 clones detected, approximately 89% appear once; the ten largest clones hold about 8.7%. Sequencing input: peripheral blood. The receptor source for this set is a man in his forties with active or convalescent COVID-19.

The chain couples TRBV15 to TRBJ2-7, with D possibly TRBD2 on 5 matching bases. The CDR3 is 13 residues long. The V end was cut by 5 bases, the J end by 3 bases, with 11 bases between. Germline loops: CDR1 LNHNV, CDR2 YYDKDF (reference sequence). The CDR3 DNA is TGTGCCACCAGCTCGACGGAGGACTACGAGCAGTACTTC. Its translation: CATSSTEDYEQYF.

The rearrangement joins TRBV6-5 to TRBJ2-7, with 7 bases fitting TRBD2. Germline values: CDR1 MNHEY, CDR2 SVGAGI. The CDR3 extends over 15 amino acids. Trimming at V came to 0 bases and at J to 4 bases, leaving 6 bases not matched to a gene. In DNA form, the CDR3 reads TGTGCCAGCAGTTACTCAGAGACTAGCAGGTACGAGCAGTACTTC. Residues: CASSYSETSRYEQYF.